This entry describes one T cell receptor beta chain. Its antigen is still unknown. Trimming stripped 3 bases from V and 4 bases from J, with 8 bases between. CDR1 is LNHDA and CDR2 is SQIVND in the germline V gene (reference sequence). The CDR3 sequence is 13 residues long. This record belongs to a study of shared clonotypes between healthy human individuals. Study conclusions and caveats: When compared with the clonotypes that were shared by all four sorted-subset donors, the non-shared clonotypes turned out to have lower generation probabilities.

Using immunoSEQ multiplex PCR, the repertoire was profiled, and TCRdb retains in-frame clones only, with some absent. The data contain roughly 2.5 million clones, approximately 90% of them singletons. The source of this sequence is a man aged 18 to 30 in good health. The source material was naive CD4+ T cells sorted from blood. Subset described: CD45RA+ positively selected. The chain uses TRBV19 and TRBJ2-3; no firm D call. CDR3 residues: CASSIGIPDTQYF. The DNA of the CDR3 is TGTGCCAGTAGTATCGGTATCCCAGATACGCAGTATTTT.